The next 8 T cell receptor beta chains were all read from a single sample in a study of cytotoxic CD8 clonotypes in ibrutinib-treated CLL. This table comes from immunoSEQ multiplex PCR, and its TCRdb copy is limited to in-frame clones, with some not included. The repertoire holds tens of thousands of clones, with less than 85% as singletons. Here the sequenced sample was PBMCs, taken at disease progression, from a patient treated with ibrutinib. The receptors were sampled from a human donor with chronic lymphocytic leukemia.

This rearrangement joins TRBV2 to TRBJ2-5; D is uncertain. Trimming stripped 4 bases from V and 5 bases from J, with 11 bases between. The germline gives CDR1 SNHLY, CDR2 FYNNEI. This CDR3 spans 13 amino acids. The CDR3 is CASSVGSRETQYF. CDR3 coding DNA: TGTGCCAGCAGTGTTGGCTCTAGGGAGACCCAGTACTTC.

The CDR3 reads CASSQDPLAGVEAFF. In DNA, the CDR3 is TGCGCCAGCAGCCAAGATCCCCTAGCAGGGGTTGAAGCTTTCTTT. The chain uses TRBV4-1 and TRBJ1-1; tentatively, D is TRBD1 (6 bases). V gave up 0 bases and J gave up 7 bases, with 15 bases separating them. CDR1 MGHRA and CDR2 YSYEKL come from the germline V gene. The CDR3 contains 15 residues.

The chain links TRBV2 to TRBJ2-1; D is unresolved. This CDR3 is built from 12 residues. V was pared by 6 bases and J by 4 bases, with 7 bases between. CDR1 and CDR2 from the germline V gene are SNHLY and FYNNEI. The CDR3 is CASRDTYNEQFF. The CDR3 DNA sequence: TGTGCCAGCAGAGACACGTACAATGAGCAGTTCTTC.

This chain joins TRBV27 and TRBJ2-7; 7 bases align to TRBD2. The ends lost 2 bases at V and 7 bases at J; junction bases unmatched: 8. The CDR3 has 14 residues. In germline, CDR1 is MNHEY, CDR2 SMNVEV (reference sequence). The CDR3: CASSLGSSGSEQYF. CDR3 nucleotide sequence: TGTGCCAGCAGTTTAGGCTCTAGCGGTTCTGAGCAGTACTTC.

This clone is a singleton in its sample. The chain recombines TRBV10-2 with TRBJ1-3; no clear D gene. The CDR3 extends over 12 amino acids. V was cut by 8 bases and J by 7 bases, with 12 bases left in between. Germline V gives CDR1 WSHSY, CDR2 SAAADI. This chain's CDR3 is CASSPGLNTIYF. CDR3 DNA: TGCGCCAGCTCCCCGGGCTTGAACACCATATATTTT.

The chain is built from TRBV19 and TRBJ2-3; 10 bases are shared with TRBD2. Per the germline V gene, CDR1 is LNHDA and CDR2 is SQIVND (reference sequence). This CDR3 contains 16 residues. V shed 4 bases, J shed 5 bases, and the junction held 9 bases outside the gene matches. This chain's CDR3 is CASSNPASGRGDTQYF. The CDR3 DNA follows: TGTGCCAGTAGTAACCCCGCTAGCGGGAGAGGAGATACGCAGTATTTT. Together with reference TRBV19 and TRBJ2-3, the CDR3 gives the full variable domain: DGGITQSPKYLFRKEGQNVTLSCEQNLNHDAMYWYRQDPGQGLRLIYYSQIVNDFQKGDIAEGYSVSREKKESFPLTVTSAQKNPTAFYLCASSNPASGRGDTQYFGPGTRLTVL.

The chain couples TRBV4-2 to TRBJ2-2, with 9 positions matching TRBD2. Per germline, CDR1 LGHNA and CDR2 YNFKEQ. Trimming at V came to 7 bases and at J to 7 bases, leaving 16 bases not matched to a gene. There are 17 residues in the CDR3. The CDR3 reads CASTLGVAGGRGGELFF. The CDR3 bases are TGTGCCAGCACCCTCGGAGTGGCGGGGGGGCGTGGCGGGGAGCTGTTTTTT.

The chain joins TRBV6-5 to TRBJ2-1; 10 bases fit TRBD1. The CDR3 contains 14 residues. Trimming removed 0 bases from V and 7 bases from J; junction bases left unmatched: 0. CDR1 and CDR2 from the germline V gene are MNHEY and SVGAGI. The CDR3 loop is CASSYSGQGNEQFF. The CDR3 DNA sequence: TGTGCCAGCAGTTACTCGGGACAGGGGAATGAGCAGTTCTTC.